The 11 T cell receptor beta chains listed next were all sequenced from one sample in a study of naive and memory T cell subsets. Two oligonucleotides, mixed equimolar, formed the beta constant-region primer covering TRBC1 and TRBC2. Four rounds of PCR amplified the ligated cDNA using nested alpha and beta constant-region primers plus SP2. TCRdb re-analysed the UMI-ligation and nested PCR reads in MiXCR, keeping a single row per CDR3 protein. The sample has some 80,000 distinct CDR3 sequences; about 10% are singletons. The material sequenced was naive CD8+ T cells from blood. The receptors stem from a human donor in good health.

The chain links TRBV7-8 to TRBJ2-2, with unresolved D. The CDR3 totals 14 residues. With 3 bases removed from V and 3 bases from J, the gap between germline ends came to 8 bases. Germline V gene sequence: CDR1 SGHVS, CDR2 FQNEAQ. The CDR3 is CASSFASDTGELFF. The CDR3 nucleotides are TGTGCCAGCAGCTTCGCTTCTGACACCGGGGAGCTGTTTTTT.

This chain joins TRBV19 and TRBJ1-1, with D possibly TRBD1 on 5 matching bases. The V end lost 9 bases, the J end lost 0 bases, and 20 bases lay between the germline ends. Germline V CDR1 and CDR2: LNHDA, SQIVND (reference sequence). The CDR3 sequence is 16 residues long. This CDR3 is CASPSPLADMNTEAFF. DNA of the CDR3: TGTGCCAGCCCGTCTCCCCTGGCGGACATGAACACTGAAGCTTTCTTT.

This chain links TRBV10-3 with TRBJ2-2, with TRBD2 identical over 7 bases. CDR3 size: 16 residues. J gave up 2 bases and V 3 bases, and 6 bases lay outside the gene matches. Germline-derived CDR1 and CDR2 are ENHRY and SYGVKD. CDR3 sequence: CAISEPGTTNTGELFF. The CDR3 bases are TGTGCCATCAGTGAACCTGGGACTACCAACACCGGGGAGCTGTTTTTT.

A few counts support this clonotype. The chain recombines TRBV4-2 with TRBJ2-1; D is possibly TRBD1 (5 bases). Germline CDR1 LGHNA, CDR2 YNFKEQ. V lost 0 bases, J lost 7 bases, and 7 bases lay in between. The CDR3 is 13 amino acids. CDR3 DNA: TGTGCCAGCAGCCAAGAAGGGGTGAATGAGCAGTTCTTC. Translated: CASSQEGVNEQFF.

This clonotype has a handful of counts. V and J are TRBV15 and TRBJ1-5, with TRBD1 as a possible D gene (6 bases). Germline V gives CDR1 LNHNV, CDR2 YYDKDF (reference sequence). V lost 4 bases and J 3 bases, leaving 13 bases between the germline ends. The CDR3 runs 15 residues. In DNA, the CDR3 is TGTGCCACCAGCACCACCGGGACACTCAATCAGCCCCAGCATTTT. Protein product: CATSTTGTLNQPQHF.

This clonotype came up a few times. This sequence joins TRBV10-3 and TRBJ2-3, with TRBD1 identical over 9 bases. The V and J ends lost 10 bases and 1 base, in that order; junction bases with no gene match: 12. The germline V gene encodes CDR1 ENHRY and CDR2 SYGVKD. This CDR3 comprises 16 residues. Here the CDR3 reads CATLGRDREGTDTQYF. The CDR3, as DNA: TGTGCCACCTTAGGCCGGGACAGGGAGGGCACAGATACGCAGTATTTT.

This clonotype turned up a few times. V and J are TRBV12-3 or TRBV12-4 and TRBJ2-3; 14 bases fit TRBD2. The CDR3 loop spans 19 amino acids. V lost 5 bases, J lost 5 bases, and 15 bases stayed unmatched. CDR3 sequence: CASSPRLAGGPYQLDTQYF. DNA for the CDR3: TGTGCCAGCAGTCCCCGACTAGCGGGAGGGCCTTATCAGTTAGATACGCAGTATTTT.

This clonotype was seen a few times. The chain joins TRBV14 to TRBJ2-7; D gene unclear. This CDR3 has 15 amino acids. V was trimmed by 1 base and J by 4 bases, leaving 14 bases between them. Per germline, CDR1 SGHDN and CDR2 FVKESK. CDR3 residues: CASSQVPSSLYEQYF. CDR3 bases: TGTGCCAGCAGCCAAGTCCCCTCCTCTCTTTACGAGCAGTACTTC.

V and J are TRBV3-1 and TRBJ2-1; no clear D gene. V was cut by 3 bases and J by 6 bases, with 9 bases left in between. The CDR3 contains 13 residues. CDR1 is LGHDT and CDR2 is YNNKEL in the germline V gene (reference sequence). The CDR3 loop is CASSQRSTNEQFF. CDR3 DNA: TGTGCCAGCAGCCAGAGATCGACCAATGAGCAGTTCTTC.

The chain employs TRBV7-9 and TRBJ2-7, with TRBD2 identical over 10 bases. CDR1 is SEHNR, CDR2 FQNEAQ, per germline (reference sequence). V gave up 6 bases and J gave up 6 bases; unmatched junction bases: 8. The CDR3 has 14 amino acids. CDR3 DNA: TGTGCCAGCAGTCCGGTGATAGCGGGAGGCGAGCAGTACTTC. Protein product: CASSPVIAGGEQYF.

CDR3 coding DNA: TGCGCCAGCAGCCCGCCAGGGGAGAACACTGAAGCTTTCTTT. This sequence encodes CASSPPGENTEAFF. The chain carries TRBV4-1 and TRBJ1-1; tentatively, D is TRBD1 (6 bases). V lost 4 bases, J lost 1 base, and 10 bases lay in between. Germline V gene data show CDR1 as MGHRA and CDR2 as YSYEKL. This CDR3 is built from 14 residues.